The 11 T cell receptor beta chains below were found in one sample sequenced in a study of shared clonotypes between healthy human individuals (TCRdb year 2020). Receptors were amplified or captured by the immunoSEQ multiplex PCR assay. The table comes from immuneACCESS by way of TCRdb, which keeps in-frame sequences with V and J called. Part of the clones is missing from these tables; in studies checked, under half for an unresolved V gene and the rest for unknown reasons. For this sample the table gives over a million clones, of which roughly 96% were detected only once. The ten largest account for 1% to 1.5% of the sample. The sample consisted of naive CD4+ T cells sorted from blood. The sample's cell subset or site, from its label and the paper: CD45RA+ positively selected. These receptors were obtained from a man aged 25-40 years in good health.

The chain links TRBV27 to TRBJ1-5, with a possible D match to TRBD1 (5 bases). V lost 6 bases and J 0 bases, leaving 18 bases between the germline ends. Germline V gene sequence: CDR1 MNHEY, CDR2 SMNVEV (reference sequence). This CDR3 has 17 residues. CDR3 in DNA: TGTGCCAGCAGACAGCTTTGGGGGGTTTATAGCAATCAGCCCCAGCATTTT. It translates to CASRQLWGVYSNQPQHF.

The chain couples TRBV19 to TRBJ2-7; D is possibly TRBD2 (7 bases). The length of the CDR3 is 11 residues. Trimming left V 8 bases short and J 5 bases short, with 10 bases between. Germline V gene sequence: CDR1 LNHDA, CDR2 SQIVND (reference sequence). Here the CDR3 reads CASAGADEQYF. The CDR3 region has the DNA TGTGCCAGTGCGGGGGCGGACGAGCAGTACTTC.

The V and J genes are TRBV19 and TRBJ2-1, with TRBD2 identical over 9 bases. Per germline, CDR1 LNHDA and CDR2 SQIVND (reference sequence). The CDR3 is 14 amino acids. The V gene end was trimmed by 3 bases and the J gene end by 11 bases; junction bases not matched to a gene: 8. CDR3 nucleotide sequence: TGTGCCAGTAGTATTGGGGGACTAGCAGTTAAGCAGTTCTTC. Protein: CASSIGGLAVKQFF.

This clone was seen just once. The CDR3 DNA reads TGTGCCAGTACTTTCGACCACTACTCCTACGAGCAGTACTTC. Translation: CASTFDHYSYEQYF. This chain connects TRBV6-1 to TRBJ2-7, with D hard to call. V lost 9 bases, J lost 0 bases, and 15 bases lay in between. There are 14 residues in the CDR3. CDR1 MNHNS and CDR2 SASEGT come from the germline V gene.

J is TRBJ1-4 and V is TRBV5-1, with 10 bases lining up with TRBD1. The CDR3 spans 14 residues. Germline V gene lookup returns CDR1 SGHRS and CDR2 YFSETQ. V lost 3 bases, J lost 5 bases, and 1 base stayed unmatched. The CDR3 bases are TGCGCCAGCAGCTGGACAGGGGGAAATGAAAAACTGTTTTTT. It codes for CASSWTGGNEKLFF.

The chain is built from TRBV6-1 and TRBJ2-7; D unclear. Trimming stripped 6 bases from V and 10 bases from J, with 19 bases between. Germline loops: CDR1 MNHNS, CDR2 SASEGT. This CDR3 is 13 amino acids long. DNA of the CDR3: TGTGCCAGCAGCCCAACCCCAGTCTCTCGCCAGTACTTC. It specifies CASSPTPVSRQYF.

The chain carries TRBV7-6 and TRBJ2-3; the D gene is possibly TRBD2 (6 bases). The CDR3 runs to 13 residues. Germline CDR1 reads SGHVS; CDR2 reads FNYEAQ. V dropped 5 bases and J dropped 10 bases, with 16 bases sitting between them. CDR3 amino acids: CASSAGLSAAQYF. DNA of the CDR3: TGTGCCAGCAGCGCGGGGCTGTCCGCAGCGCAGTATTTT.

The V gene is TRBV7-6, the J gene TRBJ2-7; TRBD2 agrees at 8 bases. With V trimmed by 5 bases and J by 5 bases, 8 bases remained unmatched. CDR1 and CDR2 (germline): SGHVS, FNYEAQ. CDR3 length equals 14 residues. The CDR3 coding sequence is TGTGCCAGCAGCCATAAAGCGGGAGTTAACGAGCAGTACTTC. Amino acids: CASSHKAGVNEQYF.

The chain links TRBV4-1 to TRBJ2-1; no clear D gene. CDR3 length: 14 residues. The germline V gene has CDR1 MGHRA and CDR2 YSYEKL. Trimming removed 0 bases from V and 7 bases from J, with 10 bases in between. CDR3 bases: TGCGCCAGCAGCCAAGACCCCGCTAGGAATGAGCAGTTCTTC. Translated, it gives CASSQDPARNEQFF.

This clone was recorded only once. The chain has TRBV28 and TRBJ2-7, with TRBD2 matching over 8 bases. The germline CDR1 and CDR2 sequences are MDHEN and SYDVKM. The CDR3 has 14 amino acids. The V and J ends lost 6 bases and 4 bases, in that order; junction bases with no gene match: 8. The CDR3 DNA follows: TGTGCCAGCAGCAATACGGGAGGGCCTTACGAGCAGTACTTC. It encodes CASSNTGGPYEQYF.

The CDR3: CASSRSRDQPQHF. The CDR3 DNA is TGTGCCAGCAGCCGATCAAGAGATCAGCCCCAGCATTTT. J is TRBJ1-5 and V is TRBV5-6; no clear D. There are 13 residues in the CDR3. V lost 4 bases to trimming and J lost 5 bases, with 10 bases between them. Germline V lookup: CDR1 SGHDT, CDR2 YYEEEE.